This T cell receptor beta chain was found in a study of T cells in localized non-small cell lung cancer. The method was immunoSEQ multiplex PCR; TCRdb's version includes in-frame clones alone and lacks a portion of them. The sample shows tens of thousands of clones, 78% of them seen only once. CDR3 length: 14 amino acids. The trim removed 5 bases at V and 6 bases at J, leaving 8 bases unmatched. Germline V gene data show CDR1 as SGHVS and CDR2 as FNYEAQ. Study-wide findings and caveats: Only one tumor region went through sequencing, so heterogeneity may still be there. Greater blood T cell density accompanied longer overall survival. When the top 100 tumor clones were examined, a median about 60 of them also appeared in the adjacent lung, which was paired and uninvolved. The study found T cell clonality highest in uninvolved adjacent lung, above tumor.

A few counts support this clone. Its target is not known. Sample: peripheral blood, taken before any cancer treatment. This rearrangement joins TRBV7-6 to TRBJ1-2; the match to TRBD1 covers 8 bases. The clonotype comes from a male donor at least 60 years old with stage II squamous cell lung carcinoma. The CDR3 DNA reads TGTGCCAGCAGCCCAGGGGGCAGGGGGAATGGCTACACCTTC. Translated, it gives CASSPGGRGNGYTF.